Presented here are 27 T cell receptor beta chains from one specimen sequenced in a study of T cell responses to AZD1222 COVID-19 vaccine. TCRdb keeps only in-frame clones here, not all; method: immunoSEQ multiplex PCR. The sample lists approximately 97,000 clones, about four fifths occurring once. Here the sequenced sample was peripheral blood, taken on day 0 of AZD1222 vaccination. The receptor source for this set is an adult in good health.

The CDR3 is CASSIPTSPLHF. The CDR3 coding sequence is TGTGCCAGCAGCATACCTACTTCACCCCTCCACTTT. The V call is TRBV7-9, the J call TRBJ1-6; the D is unclear. Germline lookup yields CDR1 SEHNR and CDR2 FQNEAQ (reference sequence). This CDR3 has 12 amino acids. V dropped 5 bases and J dropped 9 bases, with 8 bases sitting between them.

This chain connects TRBV28 to TRBJ1-5; no firm D call. The ends were cut back, 6 bases at V and 2 bases at J, with 11 bases in the middle. The CDR3 runs to 14 residues. Germline CDR1 MDHEN, CDR2 SYDVKM. In DNA form, the CDR3 reads TGTGCCAGCAGCTACCCCCGGGGCAATCAGCCCCAGCATTTT. It encodes CASSYPRGNQPQHF.

The V and J genes are TRBV6-5 and TRBJ1-5; D ambiguous. This CDR3 is built from 13 residues. Germline CDR1 reads MNHEY; CDR2 reads SVGAGI. V was pared by 11 bases and J by 7 bases, with 18 bases between. CDR3: CAVSREARQPQHF. CDR3 nucleotides: TGTGCCGTCAGCAGAGAGGCTCGGCAGCCCCAGCATTTT.

This clone was seen just once. V gene TRBV7-8 combines with J gene TRBJ1-2; D is unclear. The CDR3 totals 12 residues. The ends were cut back, 1 base at V and 6 bases at J, with 6 bases in the middle. In germline, CDR1 is SGHVS, CDR2 FQNEAQ. DNA of the CDR3: TGTGCCAGCAGCTTAGGCCCAGATGGCTACACCTTC. Amino acids: CASSLGPDGYTF.

The chain combines TRBV7-2 with TRBJ2-5, with 7 bases matching TRBD2. The CDR3 is 15 residues long. V was clipped by 5 bases and J by 0 bases; unmatched bases: 6. Germline V CDR1 and CDR2: SGHTA, FQGNSA. Here the CDR3 reads CASSRASGYQETQYF. The CDR3 DNA sequence: TGTGCCAGCAGCCGGGCTAGCGGTTACCAAGAGACCCAGTACTTC. Drawing the rest from reference TRBV7-2 and TRBJ2-5, the complete variable domain is GAGVSQSPSNKVTEKGKDVELRCDPISGHTALYWYRQSLGQGLEFLIYFQGNSAPDKSGLPSDRFSAERTGGSVSTLTIQRTQQEDSAVYLCASSRASGYQETQYFGPGTRLLVL.

This clone has only a few counts. This chain joins TRBV7-6 and TRBJ2-2; 10 bases agree with TRBD2. Germline V CDR1 and CDR2: SGHVS, FNYEAQ. The CDR3 is 17 amino acids. With V trimmed by 1 base and J by 4 bases, 6 bases remained unmatched. This chain's CDR3 is CASSLGAGGPGTGELFF. The CDR3 region has the DNA TGTGCCAGCAGCTTAGGAGCGGGGGGGCCGGGCACCGGGGAGCTGTTTTTT.

The V and J genes are TRBV6-2 or TRBV6-3 and TRBJ2-2; the match to TRBD2 covers 12 bases. J was trimmed by 6 bases and V by 0 bases; bases with no gene match: 2. The CDR3 is made up of 16 amino acids. Per the germline V gene, CDR1 is MNHEY and CDR2 is SVGEGT. The CDR3 loop reads CASSYSTSGRAGELFF. CDR3 sequence (DNA): TGTGCCAGCAGTTACTCGACTAGCGGGAGAGCCGGGGAGCTGTTTTTT.

This clone came up once. The chain links TRBV7-2 to TRBJ2-7, with D perhaps TRBD2 (6 bases). The germline V gene encodes CDR1 SGHTA and CDR2 FQGNSA. The CDR3 extends over 14 amino acids. Trimming stripped 1 base from V and 6 bases from J, with 13 bases between. CDR3 coding DNA: TGTGCCAGCAGCTTAGAAGGCCTAGCGCGCGAGCAGTACTTC. Translation gives CASSLEGLAREQYF.

This sequence joins TRBV12-5 and TRBJ1-1; D gene unclear. V lost 4 bases and J lost 0, with 6 bases in between. This CDR3 is 13 amino acids long. Germline loops: CDR1 LGHNT, CDR2 FRNRAP. CDR3 nucleotides: TGTGCTAGTGGTTCGGGTATGAACACTGAAGCTTTCTTT. Translating gives CASGSGMNTEAFF.

V usage is TRBV20-1 and J usage is TRBJ1-2; D not resolved. Germline CDR1 is DFQATT and CDR2 is SNEGSKA (reference sequence). Between the trimmed V and J ends, which lost 3 bases and 5 bases, there was a span of 4 bases. This CDR3 region has 10 residues. The CDR3 DNA reads TGCAGTGCTAGTGGGTATGGCTACACCTTC. Residues: CSASGYGYTF.

A note on this clone: The same CDR3 arises from other DNA sequences in this sample as well. The gene calls are TRBV28 and TRBJ2-5; no clear D gene. The CDR3 sequence is 11 residues long. The germline V and J ends were trimmed by 6 bases and 5 bases, with 7 bases remaining between them. The germline V gene encodes CDR1 MDHEN and CDR2 SYDVKM. The CDR3 DNA follows: TGTGCCAGCAGCCTACGGGAGACCCAGTACTTC. Translating gives CASSLRETQYF. Full variable domain (outside the CDR3, taken from reference TRBV28 and TRBJ2-5): DVKVTQSSRYLVKRTGEKVFLECVQDMDHENMFWYRQDPGLGLRLIYFSYDVKMKEKGDIPEGYSVSREKKERFSLILESASTNQTSMYLCASSLRETQYFGPGTRLLVL.

The CDR3, as DNA: TGTGCCAGCAGTTTCCTAGACAGGGCCCGAGAGCAGTACTTC. Residues: CASSFLDRAREQYF. V gene TRBV28 combines with J gene TRBJ2-7; 7 bases fit TRBD1. The CDR3 loop spans 14 amino acids. Looked up from germline, CDR1 is MDHEN and CDR2 is SYDVKM. V dropped 3 bases and J dropped 7; count of bases not matched to a gene: 9.

The rearrangement uses TRBV30 and TRBJ1-1; the D is unclear. The germline gives CDR1 GTSNPN, CDR2 SVGIG (reference sequence). This CDR3 comprises 14 residues. V lost 1 base, J lost 11 bases, and 20 bases lay in between. CDR3 in DNA: TGTGCCTGGAGTGGGAACACCGCCTTGATGAAGGCTTTCTTT. Its translation: CAWSGNTALMKAFF.

The chain employs TRBV5-6 and TRBJ2-7; 10 nucleotides line up with TRBD1. In germline, CDR1 is SGHDT, CDR2 YYEEEE. The CDR3 length is 16 residues. The V and J ends lost 2 bases and 7 bases, in that order; junction bases with no gene match: 12. CDR3 in amino acids: CASSLGWGTGVEEQYV. CDR3 DNA: TGTGCCAGCAGCTTAGGTTGGGGGACAGGGGTGGAGGAGCAGTACGTC.

V gene TRBV5-6 combines with J gene TRBJ2-2; 8 bases agree with TRBD2. The germline gives CDR1 SGHDT, CDR2 YYEEEE. This CDR3 comprises 15 residues. The V segment lost 4 bases and the J segment 6 bases; nucleotides outside the gene matches: 8. CDR3 DNA: TGTGCCAGCAGCGCGGGGGGAGGTAACGCCGGGGAGCTGTTTTTT. Protein sequence: CASSAGGGNAGELFF. The full variable domain, with the rest looked up from reference TRBV5-6 and TRBJ2-2, is DAGVTQSPTHLIKTRGQQVTLRCSPKSGHDTVSWYQQALGQGPQFIFQYYEEEERQRGNFPDRFSGHQFPNYSSELNVNALLLGDSALYLCASSAGGGNAGELFFGEGSRLTVL.

The chain recombines TRBV7-9 with TRBJ2-3, with 7 bases lining up with TRBD2. Germline V gives CDR1 SEHNR, CDR2 FQNEAQ (reference sequence). The CDR3 is 16 residues long. Unmatched junction bases numbered 6, after V lost 1 base and J lost 2 bases. CDR3 nucleotide sequence: TGTGCCAGCAGCTTAGTGAGCGGGGCCGACACAGATACGCAGTATTTT. Translating gives CASSLVSGADTDTQYF.

This clone was picked up a small number of times. CDR3 loop: CASSLLRGDYGYTF. CDR3 nucleotides: TGCGCCAGCAGCTTGCTCCGGGGTGACTATGGCTACACCTTC. This chain joins TRBV5-1 and TRBJ1-2; D call uncertain. The V and J ends lost 1 base and 3 bases respectively, with 10 bases between them. Germline V gene lookup returns CDR1 SGHRS and CDR2 YFSETQ. The CDR3 is 14 amino acids. The variable domain in full, completed from reference TRBV5-1 and TRBJ1-2, reads KAGVTQTPRYLIKTRGQQVTLSCSPISGHRSVSWYQQTPGQGLQFLFEYFSETQRNKGNFPGRFSGRQFSNSRSEMNVSTLELGDSALYLCASSLLRGDYGYTFGSGTRLTVV.

J is TRBJ1-1 and V is TRBV9, with a possible D match to TRBD1 (6 bases). CDR1 and CDR2 (germline): SGDLS, YYNGEE. The CDR3 loop spans 14 amino acids. V lost 3 bases, J lost 4 bases, and 13 bases lay in between. The CDR3 here is CASSDREGGTEAFF. CDR3 nucleotides: TGTGCCAGCAGCGACAGGGAAGGGGGCACTGAAGCTTTCTTT.

CDR3 sequence reads: CASSEGQTDTQYF. The CDR3 nucleotides are TGTGCCAGCAGTGAGGGACAGACAGATACGCAGTATTTT. The gene calls are TRBV6-1 and TRBJ2-3; 7 nucleotides match TRBD1. The CDR3 sequence is 13 residues long. Germline V gene data show CDR1 as MNHNS and CDR2 as SASEGT. V shed 3 bases and J 3 bases; nucleotides not matched to a gene: 0.

This clone has a handful of counts. The genes are TRBV27 and TRBJ1-3; D may be TRBD1 (5 bases). This CDR3 region has 17 residues. Germline V CDR1 and CDR2: MNHEY, SMNVEV (reference sequence). V lost 5 bases and J lost 1, with 18 bases in between. In nucleotides, the CDR3 is TGTGCCAGCAGTCGGAACAAGGGTGGGGGGTCTGGAAACACCATATATTTT. This gives the protein CASSRNKGGGSGNTIYF.

The chain combines TRBV3-1 (or the pseudogene TRBV3-2) with TRBJ1-5; no definite D call. Per the germline V gene, CDR1 is LGHDT and CDR2 is YNNKEL (reference sequence). The CDR3 extends over 15 amino acids. The ends were cut back, 0 bases at V and 0 bases at J, with 6 bases in the middle. In DNA, the CDR3 is TGTGCCAGCAGCCAAGATCCGCATAGCAATCAGCCCCAGCATTTT. Residues: CASSQDPHSNQPQHF.

The gene calls are TRBV6-5 and TRBJ2-7; 9 positions match TRBD2. The germline V gene has CDR1 MNHEY and CDR2 SVGAGI. The length of the CDR3 is 16 residues. After removal of 2 bases from V and 7 bases from J, the junction contained 12 bases not matched to a gene. The CDR3 DNA sequence: TGTGCCAGCAGTTACCCGGAAGCGGGAGGACGCTTGGAGCAGTACTTC. Its protein product is CASSYPEAGGRLEQYF.

This rearrangement joins TRBV6-1 to TRBJ1-5, with D maybe TRBD1 (5 bases). The CDR3 extends over 17 amino acids. The V gene lost 2 bases and the J gene lost 0 bases, with 14 bases spanning the gap. Germline CDR1 and CDR2: MNHNS and SASEGT. CDR3 region: CASSEIGTVYSNQPQHF. CDR3 coding DNA: TGTGCCAGCAGTGAAATCGGGACGGTTTATAGCAATCAGCCCCAGCATTTT.

The V gene is TRBV3-1 (or the pseudogene TRBV3-2), the J gene TRBJ1-5, with D unresolved. Germline V CDR1 and CDR2: LGHDT, YNNKEL (reference sequence). Trimming left V 4 bases short and J 0 bases short, with 4 bases between. This CDR3 spans 13 amino acids. For the CDR3, the DNA is TGTGCCAGCAGCCCCTCTAGCAATCAGCCCCAGCATTTT. Amino acid sequence: CASSPSSNQPQHF.

V gene TRBV7-2 combines with J gene TRBJ2-1; maybe TRBD1 (6 bases). Trimming took 1 base from V and 0 from J, leaving 10 bases between them. In germline, CDR1 is SGHTA, CDR2 FQGNSA. The CDR3 is 16 residues long. The CDR3 region has the DNA TGTGCCAGCAGCTTAGACAGGGCGAGCTCCTACAATGAGCAGTTCTTC. Encoded protein: CASSLDRASSYNEQFF.

The V call is TRBV7-9, the J call TRBJ1-5; D ambiguous. The CDR3 length is 12 residues. Germline V gives CDR1 SEHNR, CDR2 FQNEAQ (reference sequence). Trimming pared 5 bases from V and 3 bases from J, leaving 5 bases between. The CDR3 loop is CASSRDNQPQHF. The DNA of the CDR3 is TGTGCCAGCAGCAGGGACAATCAGCCCCAGCATTTT.

The gene calls are TRBV20-1 and TRBJ2-3; 12 bases align to TRBD2. Germline loops: CDR1 DFQATT, CDR2 SNEGSKA (reference sequence). After removal of 3 bases from V and 4 bases from J, the junction contained 11 bases not matched to a gene. The length of the CDR3 is 17 residues. The DNA of the CDR3 is TGCAGTGCTAGTTCATTGCGACTAGCGGGAGCCTCAGATACGCAGTATTTT. This gives the protein CSASSLRLAGASDTQYF.